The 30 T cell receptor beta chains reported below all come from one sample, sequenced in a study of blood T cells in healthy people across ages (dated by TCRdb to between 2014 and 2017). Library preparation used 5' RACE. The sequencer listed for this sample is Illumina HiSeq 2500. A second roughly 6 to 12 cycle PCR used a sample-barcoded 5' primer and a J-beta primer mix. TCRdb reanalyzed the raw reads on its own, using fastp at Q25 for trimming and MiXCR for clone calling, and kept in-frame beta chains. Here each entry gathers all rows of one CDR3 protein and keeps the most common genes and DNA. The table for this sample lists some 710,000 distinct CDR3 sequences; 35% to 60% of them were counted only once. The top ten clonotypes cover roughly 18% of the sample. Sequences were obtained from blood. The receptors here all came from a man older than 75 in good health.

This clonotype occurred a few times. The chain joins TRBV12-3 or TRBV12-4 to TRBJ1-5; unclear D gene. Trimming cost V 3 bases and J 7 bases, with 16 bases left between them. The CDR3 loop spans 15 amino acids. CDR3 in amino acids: CASSFTTEGEQPQHF. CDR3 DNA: TGTGCCAGCAGTTTCACTACGGAAGGAGAACAGCCCCAGCATTTT.

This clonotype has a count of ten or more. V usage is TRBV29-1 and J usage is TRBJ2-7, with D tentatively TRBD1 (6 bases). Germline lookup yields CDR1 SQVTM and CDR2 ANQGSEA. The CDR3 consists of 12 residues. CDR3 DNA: TGCAGTGACTCGGACAGAACCTACGAGCAGTACTTC. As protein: CSDSDRTYEQYF.

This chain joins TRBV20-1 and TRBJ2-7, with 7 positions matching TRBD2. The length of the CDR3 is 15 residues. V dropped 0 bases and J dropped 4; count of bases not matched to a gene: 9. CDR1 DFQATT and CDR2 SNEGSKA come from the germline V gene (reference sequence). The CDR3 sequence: CSARDQGGRSYEQYF. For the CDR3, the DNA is TGCAGTGCTAGAGATCAAGGCGGGAGAAGTTACGAGCAGTACTTC.

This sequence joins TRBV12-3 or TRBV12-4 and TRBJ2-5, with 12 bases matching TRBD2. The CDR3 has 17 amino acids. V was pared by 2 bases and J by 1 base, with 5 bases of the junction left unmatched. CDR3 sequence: CASSLQWTSGVQETQYF. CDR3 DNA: TGTGCCAGCAGTTTACAATGGACTAGCGGGGTCCAAGAGACCCAGTACTTC.

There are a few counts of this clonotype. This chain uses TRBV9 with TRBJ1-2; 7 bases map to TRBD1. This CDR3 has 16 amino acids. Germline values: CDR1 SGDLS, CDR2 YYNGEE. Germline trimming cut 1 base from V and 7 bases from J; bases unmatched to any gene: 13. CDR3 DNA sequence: TGTGCCAGCAGCGTAAACAGGGGATCTGTCGTGGGTGGCTACACCTTC. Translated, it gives CASSVNRGSVVGGYTF.

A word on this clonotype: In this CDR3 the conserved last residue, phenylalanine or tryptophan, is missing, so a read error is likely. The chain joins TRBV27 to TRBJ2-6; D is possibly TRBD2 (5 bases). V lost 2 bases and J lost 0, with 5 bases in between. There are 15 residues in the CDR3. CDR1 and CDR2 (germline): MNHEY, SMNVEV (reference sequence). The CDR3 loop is CASSLGSSGANVLTS. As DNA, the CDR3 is TGTGCCAGCAGTTTAGGGAGCTCTGGGGCCAACGTCCTGACTTCC.

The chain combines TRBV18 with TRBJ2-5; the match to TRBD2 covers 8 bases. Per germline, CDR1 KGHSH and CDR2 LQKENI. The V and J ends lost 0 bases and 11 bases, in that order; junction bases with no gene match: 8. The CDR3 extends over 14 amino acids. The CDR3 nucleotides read TGTGCCAGCTCACCACCAGCGGGAGTGAATGAGCAGTACTTC. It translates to CASSPPAGVNEQYF.

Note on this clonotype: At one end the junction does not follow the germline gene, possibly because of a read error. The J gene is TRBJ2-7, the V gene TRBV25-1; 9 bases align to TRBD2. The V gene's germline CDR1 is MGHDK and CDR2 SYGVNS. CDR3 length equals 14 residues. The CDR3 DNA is TGTGCCAGCAGTGGCAGGGGACTAGCTGAGACCCAGTATTTC. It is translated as CASSGRGLAETQYF.

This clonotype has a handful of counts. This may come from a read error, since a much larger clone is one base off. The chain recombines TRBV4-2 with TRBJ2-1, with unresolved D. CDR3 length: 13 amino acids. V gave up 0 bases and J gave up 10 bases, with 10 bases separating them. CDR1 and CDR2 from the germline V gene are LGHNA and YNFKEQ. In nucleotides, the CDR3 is TGTGCCAGCAGCCAAGAACCCGCCTACGAGCAGTTCTTC. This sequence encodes CASSQEPAYEQFF.

The DNA for the CDR3 is TGCAGCATTGGACACCTGGGCAATGAGCAGTTCTTC. This sequence encodes CSIGHLGNEQFF. The J gene is TRBJ2-1, the V gene TRBV29-1; a weak D match, TRBD1 (5 bases). The V gene's germline CDR1 is SQVTM and CDR2 ANQGSEA. The CDR3 runs to 12 residues. The V end lost 8 bases, the J end lost 6 bases, and 14 bases lay between the germline ends.

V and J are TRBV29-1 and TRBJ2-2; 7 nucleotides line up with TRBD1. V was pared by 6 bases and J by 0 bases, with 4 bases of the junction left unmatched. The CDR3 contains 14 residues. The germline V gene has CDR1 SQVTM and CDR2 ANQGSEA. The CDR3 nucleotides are TGCAGCGTCCGGACAGGAGCGAACACCGGGGAGCTGTTTTTT. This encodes CSVRTGANTGELFF.

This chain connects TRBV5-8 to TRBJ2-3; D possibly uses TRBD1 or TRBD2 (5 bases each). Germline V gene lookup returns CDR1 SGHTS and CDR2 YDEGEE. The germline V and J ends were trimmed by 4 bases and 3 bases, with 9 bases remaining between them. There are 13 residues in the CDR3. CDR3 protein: CASSGDQTDTQYF. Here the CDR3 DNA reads TGTGCCAGCAGCGGGGACCAAACAGATACGCAGTATTTT.

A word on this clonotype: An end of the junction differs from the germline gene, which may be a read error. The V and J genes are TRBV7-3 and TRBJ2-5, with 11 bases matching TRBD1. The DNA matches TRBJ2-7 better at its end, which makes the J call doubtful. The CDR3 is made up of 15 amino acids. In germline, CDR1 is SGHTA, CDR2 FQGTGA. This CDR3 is CVSSPPDRGPNEQYF. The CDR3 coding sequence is TGTGTCAGCAGCCCACCGGACAGGGGGCCTAACGAGCAGTACTTC.

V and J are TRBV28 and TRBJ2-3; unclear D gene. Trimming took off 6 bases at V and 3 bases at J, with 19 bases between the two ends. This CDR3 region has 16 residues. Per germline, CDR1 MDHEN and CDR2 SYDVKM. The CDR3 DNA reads TGTGCCAGCAGCCGCCGGGTAGCTCGGTTTACAGATACGCAGTATTTT. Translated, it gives CASSRRVARFTDTQYF.

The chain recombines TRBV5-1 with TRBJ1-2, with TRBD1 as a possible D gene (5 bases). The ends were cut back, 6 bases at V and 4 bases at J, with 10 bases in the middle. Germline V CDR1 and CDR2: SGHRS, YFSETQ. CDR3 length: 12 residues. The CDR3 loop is CASMSGSYGYTF. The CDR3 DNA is TGCGCCAGCATGTCAGGGAGCTATGGCTACACCTTC. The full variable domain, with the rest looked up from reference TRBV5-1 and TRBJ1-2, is KAGVTQTPRYLIKTRGQQVTLSCSPISGHRSVSWYQQTPGQGLQFLFEYFSETQRNKGNFPGRFSGRQFSNSRSEMNVSTLELGDSALYLCASMSGSYGYTFGSGTRLTVV.

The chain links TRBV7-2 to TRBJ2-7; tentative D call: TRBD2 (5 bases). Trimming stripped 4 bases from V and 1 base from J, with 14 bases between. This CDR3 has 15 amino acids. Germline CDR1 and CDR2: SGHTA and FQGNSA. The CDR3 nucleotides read TGTGCCAGCAGCTCGAGAGGGTCCCGGTCCTACGAGCAGTACTTC. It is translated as CASSSRGSRSYEQYF.

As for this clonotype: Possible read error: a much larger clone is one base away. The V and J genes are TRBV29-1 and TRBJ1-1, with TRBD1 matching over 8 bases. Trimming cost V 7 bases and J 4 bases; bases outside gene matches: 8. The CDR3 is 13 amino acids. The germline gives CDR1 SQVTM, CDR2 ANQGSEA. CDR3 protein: CSAWDRRGTEAFF. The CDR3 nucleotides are TGCAGCGCCTGGGACAGGCGAGGCACTGAAGCTTTCTTT. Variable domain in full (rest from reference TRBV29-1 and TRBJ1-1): SAVISQKPSRDICQRGTSLTIQCQVDSQVTMMFWYRQQPGQSLTLIATANQGSEATYESGFVIDKFPISRPNLTFSTLTVSNMSPEDSSIYLCSAWDRRGTEAFFGQGTRLTVV.

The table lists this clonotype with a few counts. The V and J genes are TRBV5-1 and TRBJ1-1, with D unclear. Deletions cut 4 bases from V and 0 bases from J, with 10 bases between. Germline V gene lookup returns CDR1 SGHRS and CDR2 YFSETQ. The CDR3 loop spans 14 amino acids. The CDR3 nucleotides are TGCGCCAGCAGCATAGGTGTCATGAACACTGAAGCTTTCTTT. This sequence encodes CASSIGVMNTEAFF.

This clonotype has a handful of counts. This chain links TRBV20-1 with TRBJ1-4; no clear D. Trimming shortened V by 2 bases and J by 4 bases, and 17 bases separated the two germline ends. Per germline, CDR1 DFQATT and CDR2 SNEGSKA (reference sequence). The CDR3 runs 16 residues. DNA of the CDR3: TGCAGTGCTAGACCCGCGTTGTCAGGTGGTAATGAAAAACTGTTTTTT. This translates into CSARPALSGGNEKLFF.

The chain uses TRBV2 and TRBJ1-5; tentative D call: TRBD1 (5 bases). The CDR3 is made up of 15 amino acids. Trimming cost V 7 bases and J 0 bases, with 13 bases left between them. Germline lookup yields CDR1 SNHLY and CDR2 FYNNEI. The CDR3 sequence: CASTEGRGSNQPQHF. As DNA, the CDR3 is TGTGCCAGCACCGAGGGGAGGGGTAGCAATCAGCCCCAGCATTTT.

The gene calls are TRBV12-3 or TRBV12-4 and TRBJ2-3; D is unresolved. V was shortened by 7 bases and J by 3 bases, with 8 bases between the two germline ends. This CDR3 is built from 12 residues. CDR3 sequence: CASTSRTDTQYF. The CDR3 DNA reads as TGTGCCAGCACCTCGAGAACAGATACGCAGTATTTT.

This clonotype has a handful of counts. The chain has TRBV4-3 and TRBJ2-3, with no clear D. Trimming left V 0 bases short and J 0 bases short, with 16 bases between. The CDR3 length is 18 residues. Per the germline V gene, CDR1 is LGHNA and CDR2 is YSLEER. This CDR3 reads CASSQEYARGASTDTQYF. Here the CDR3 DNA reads TGCGCCAGCAGCCAAGAGTACGCCCGAGGAGCTAGCACAGATACGCAGTATTTT.

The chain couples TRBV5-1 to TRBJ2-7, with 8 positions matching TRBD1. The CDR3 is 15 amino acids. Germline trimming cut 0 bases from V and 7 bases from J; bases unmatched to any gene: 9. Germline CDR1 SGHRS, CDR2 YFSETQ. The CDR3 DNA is TGCGCCAGCAGCTTGGAGGACAGGGAATTCGATGAGCAGTACTTC. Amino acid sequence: CASSLEDREFDEQYF.

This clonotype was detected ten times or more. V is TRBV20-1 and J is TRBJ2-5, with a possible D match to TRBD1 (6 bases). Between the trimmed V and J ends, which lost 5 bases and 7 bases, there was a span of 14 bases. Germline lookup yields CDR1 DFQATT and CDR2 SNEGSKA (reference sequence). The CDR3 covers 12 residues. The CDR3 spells CSAGQGQRTQYF. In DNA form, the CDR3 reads TGCAGTGCTGGTCAGGGGCAAAGGACCCAGTACTTC.

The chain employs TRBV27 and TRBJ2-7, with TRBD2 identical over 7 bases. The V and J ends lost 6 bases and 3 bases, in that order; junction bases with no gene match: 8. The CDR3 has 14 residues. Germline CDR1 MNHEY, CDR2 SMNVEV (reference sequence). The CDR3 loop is CASSPGGKGYEQYF. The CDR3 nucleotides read TGTGCCAGCAGCCCCGGGGGGAAGGGCTACGAGCAGTACTTC.

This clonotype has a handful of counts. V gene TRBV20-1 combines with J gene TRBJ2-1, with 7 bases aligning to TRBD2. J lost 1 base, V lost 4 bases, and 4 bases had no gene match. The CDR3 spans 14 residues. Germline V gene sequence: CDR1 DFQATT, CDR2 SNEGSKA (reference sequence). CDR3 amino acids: CSANREASYNEQFF. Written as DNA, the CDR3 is TGCAGTGCTAATCGGGAGGCTTCCTACAATGAGCAGTTCTTC.

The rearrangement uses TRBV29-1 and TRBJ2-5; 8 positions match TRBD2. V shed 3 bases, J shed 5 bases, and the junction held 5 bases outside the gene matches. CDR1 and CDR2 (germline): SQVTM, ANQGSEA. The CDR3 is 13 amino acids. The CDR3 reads CSVDSGSGETQYF. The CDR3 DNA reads TGCAGCGTTGACAGCGGGAGTGGGGAGACCCAGTACTTC.

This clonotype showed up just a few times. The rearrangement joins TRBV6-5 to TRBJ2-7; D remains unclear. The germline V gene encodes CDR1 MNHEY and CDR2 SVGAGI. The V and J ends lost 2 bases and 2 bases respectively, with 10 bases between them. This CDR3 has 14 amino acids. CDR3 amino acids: CASSYHGATYEQYF. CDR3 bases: TGTGCCAGCAGTTACCATGGTGCTACCTACGAGCAGTACTTC.

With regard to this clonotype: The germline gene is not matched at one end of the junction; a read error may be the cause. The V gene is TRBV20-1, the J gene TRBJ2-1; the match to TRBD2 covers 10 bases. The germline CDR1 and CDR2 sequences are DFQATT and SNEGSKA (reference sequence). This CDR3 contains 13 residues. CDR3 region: CSAKGLAPDEQFF. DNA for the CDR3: TGCAGCGCTAAGGGACTAGCGCCTGATGAGCAGTTCTTC.

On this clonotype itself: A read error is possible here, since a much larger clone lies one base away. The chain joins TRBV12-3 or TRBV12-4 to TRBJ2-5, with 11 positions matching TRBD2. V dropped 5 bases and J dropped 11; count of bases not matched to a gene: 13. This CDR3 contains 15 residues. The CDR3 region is CASSKLAGEGSEQYF. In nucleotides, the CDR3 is TGTGCCAGCAGTAAACTAGCGGGAGAAGGGTCTGAGCAGTACTTC.